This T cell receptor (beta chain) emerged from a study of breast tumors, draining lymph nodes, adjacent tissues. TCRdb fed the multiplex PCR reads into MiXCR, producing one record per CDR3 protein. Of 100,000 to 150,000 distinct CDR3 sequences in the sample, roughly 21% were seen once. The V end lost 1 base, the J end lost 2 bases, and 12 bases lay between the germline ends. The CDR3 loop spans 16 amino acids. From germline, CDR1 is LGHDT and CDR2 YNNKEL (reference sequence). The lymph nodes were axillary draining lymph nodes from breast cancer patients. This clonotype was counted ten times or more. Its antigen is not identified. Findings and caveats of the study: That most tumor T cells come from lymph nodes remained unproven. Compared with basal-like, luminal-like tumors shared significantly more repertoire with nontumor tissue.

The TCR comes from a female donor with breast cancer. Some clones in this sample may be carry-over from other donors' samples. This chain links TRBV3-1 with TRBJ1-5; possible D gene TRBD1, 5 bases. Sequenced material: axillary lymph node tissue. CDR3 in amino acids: CASSQVYGAGNQPQHF. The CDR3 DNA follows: TGTGCCAGCAGCCAAGTCTACGGGGCTGGCAATCAGCCCCAGCATTTT.